Listed here are 16 T cell receptor beta chains from one sample, sequenced in a study of T cells in Graves' hyperthyroidism and ophthalmopathy. Authors of the study amplified TCR beta CDR3 regions from RNA transcripts. A set of HTBI primers served as the primers for a first-round RT-PCR of the TCR CDR3. Using its own MiXCR run on the multiplex PCR reads, TCRdb lists one record per CDR3 protein. The data contain 800,000 or so distinct CDR3 sequences, over 35% of them singletons. The sequencing input was blood. Receptors were obtained from a man between 18 and 29 years old with Graves' hyperthyroidism.

This clonotype appeared many times. This chain links TRBV20-1 with TRBJ1-2; TRBD1 agrees at 9 bases. J was trimmed by 8 bases and V by 8 bases; bases with no gene match: 9. CDR3 length: 12 amino acids. Germline CDR1 is DFQATT and CDR2 is SNEGSKA (reference sequence). The CDR3: CSTDRGVEGYTF. CDR3 bases: TGCAGTACCGACAGGGGGGTTGAAGGCTACACCTTC.

The table lists this clonotype with a few counts. The chain links TRBV20-1 to TRBJ2-2, with D perhaps being TRBD1 or TRBD2 (5 bases each). This CDR3 has 14 amino acids. Trimming shortened V by 3 bases and J by 10 bases, and 18 bases separated the two germline ends. Germline V gives CDR1 DFQATT, CDR2 SNEGSKA (reference sequence). The CDR3 coding sequence is TGCAGTGCTAGTTCGACCCGGGGCGACCCGGAGCTGTTTTTT. Protein sequence: CSASSTRGDPELFF.

This chain uses TRBV5-1 with TRBJ1-4; weak D call: TRBD1 (6 bases). From germline, CDR1 is SGHRS and CDR2 YFSETQ. CDR3 length equals 15 residues. The germline V and J ends were trimmed by 5 bases and 4 bases, with 15 bases remaining between them. DNA for the CDR3: TGCGCCAGCAGTGCGGGGGGCGGACATAATGAAAAACTGTTTTTT. Its protein is CASSAGGGHNEKLFF. Using reference TRBV5-1 and TRBJ1-4 for the parts outside the CDR3, the full variable domain is KAGVTQTPRYLIKTRGQQVTLSCSPISGHRSVSWYQQTPGQGLQFLFEYFSETQRNKGNFPGRFSGRQFSNSRSEMNVSTLELGDSALYLCASSAGGGHNEKLFFGSGTQLSVL.

The chain combines TRBV29-1 with TRBJ1-3; no definite D call. Trimming pared 6 bases from V and 2 bases from J, leaving 11 bases between. The CDR3 contains 13 residues. CDR1 is SQVTM, CDR2 ANQGSEA, per germline. In nucleotides, the CDR3 is TGCAGCGTGGGAGGGCAGGCTGGAAACACCATATATTTT. Its protein is CSVGGQAGNTIYF. Full variable domain (remainder filled in from reference TRBV29-1 and TRBJ1-3): SAVISQKPSRDICQRGTSLTIQCQVDSQVTMMFWYRQQPGQSLTLIATANQGSEATYESGFVIDKFPISRPNLTFSTLTVSNMSPEDSSIYLCSVGGQAGNTIYFGEGSWLTVV.

The chain combines TRBV5-1 with TRBJ2-7; TRBD2 aligns across 7 bases. This CDR3 spans 14 amino acids. Germline lookup yields CDR1 SGHRS and CDR2 YFSETQ. V lost 7 bases, J lost 2 bases, and 9 bases stayed unmatched. The CDR3 sequence is CASSWGGTTYEQYF. The CDR3, as DNA: TGCGCCAGCTCATGGGGGGGGACTACCTACGAGCAGTACTTC.

V and J are TRBV10-3 and TRBJ2-2; a weak D match, TRBD2 (5 bases). Trimming left V 7 bases short and J 8 bases short, with 14 bases between. The CDR3 covers 13 residues. Per germline, CDR1 ENHRY and CDR2 SYGVKD. The CDR3 nucleotides are TGTGCCATCACCGCTACAGAGGGTGGGGAGCTGTTTTTT. This encodes CAITATEGGELFF.

The J gene is TRBJ2-2, the V gene TRBV12-3 or TRBV12-4, with D unclear. CDR3 length: 15 residues. This chain's CDR3 is CASAPDGLNTGELFF. CDR3 nucleotide sequence: TGTGCTAGTGCCCCCGACGGGTTGAACACCGGGGAGCTGTTTTTT.

V usage is TRBV20-1 and J usage is TRBJ2-2, with D perhaps TRBD2 (6 bases). Looked up from germline, CDR1 is DFQATT and CDR2 is SNEGSKA (reference sequence). The V gene lost 0 bases and the J gene lost 5 bases, with 10 bases spanning the gap. The CDR3 sequence is 14 residues long. CDR3 coding DNA: TGCAGTGCTAGAGATCTGGAGGGGACCGGGGAGCTGTTTTTT. It is translated as CSARDLEGTGELFF.

This clonotype came up many times. This chain links TRBV6-1 with TRBJ2-5, with TRBD2 identical over 12 bases. With V trimmed by 2 bases and J by 3 bases, 1 base remained unmatched. The V gene's germline CDR1 is MNHNS and CDR2 SASEGT. This CDR3 is built from 15 residues. The CDR3 DNA reads TGTGCCAGCAGTGAACTAGCGGGAGGGGAAGAGACCCAGTACTTC. It codes for CASSELAGGEETQYF.

This clonotype was observed a handful of times. The chain couples TRBV6-4 to TRBJ2-5, with D hard to call. The V gene's germline CDR1 is MRHNA and CDR2 SNTAGT. V dropped 6 bases and J dropped 3 bases, with 14 bases sitting between them. The CDR3 has 14 residues. This CDR3 reads CASSALREKETQYF. The CDR3 DNA sequence: TGTGCCAGCAGCGCCTTACGCGAGAAAGAGACCCAGTACTTC.

The rearrangement uses TRBV7-9 and TRBJ1-5; the match to TRBD1 covers 8 bases. Germline V gene sequence: CDR1 SEHNR, CDR2 FQNEAQ (reference sequence). The CDR3 runs 16 residues. The ends lost 3 bases at V and 6 bases at J; junction bases unmatched: 10. The CDR3 sequence: CASSFPDREFFQPQHF. In DNA, the CDR3 is TGTGCCAGCAGCTTCCCGGACAGGGAGTTCTTTCAGCCCCAGCATTTT.

This clonotype has a count of ten or more. The rearrangement links TRBV2 to TRBJ1-5; 7 positions agree with TRBD1. The CDR3 extends over 14 amino acids. With V trimmed by 7 bases and J by 6 bases, 9 bases remained unmatched. Germline V lookup: CDR1 SNHLY, CDR2 FYNNEI. In DNA form, the CDR3 reads TGTGCCAGCACCGAGACAGGGACTTCTCAGCCCCAGCATTTT. Translation: CASTETGTSQPQHF.

Details on this clonotype: One junction end disagrees with the germline gene, perhaps due to a read error. The rearrangement links TRBV29-1 to TRBJ2-3; no firm D call. The germline CDR1 and CDR2 sequences are SQVTM and ANQGSEA. CDR3 length: 8 residues. CDR3 residues: CSSVDGAF. The CDR3 DNA follows: TGCAGTTCGGTCGACGGAGCCTTT.

This clonotype was found many times. V usage is TRBV25-1 and J usage is TRBJ2-7; 8 nucleotides line up with TRBD1. Germline V gene data show CDR1 as MGHDK and CDR2 as SYGVNS. There are 15 residues in the CDR3. V was pared by 6 bases and J by 4 bases, with 11 bases of the junction left unmatched. CDR3: CASSDDRGGLYEQYF. The CDR3 bases are TGTGCCAGCAGCGACGACAGGGGAGGTTTATACGAGCAGTACTTC.

This clonotype turned up a few times. The chain uses TRBV6-5 and TRBJ2-2, with D possibly being TRBD1 or TRBD2 (5 bases each). The V end was cut by 5 bases, the J end by 2 bases, with 15 bases between. Germline V gene data show CDR1 as MNHEY and CDR2 as SVGAGI. This CDR3 spans 16 amino acids. The CDR3 protein is CASSGVGGPNTGELFF. In DNA, the CDR3 is TGTGCCAGCAGTGGCGTTGGGGGTCCCAACACCGGGGAGCTGTTTTTT.

As to this clonotype: A much more abundant neighbour one base away suggests this may be a read error. The gene calls are TRBV10-3 and TRBJ1-5; D ambiguous. Germline V CDR1 and CDR2: ENHRY, SYGVKD. Trimming cost V 3 bases and J 5 bases, with 8 bases left between them. The CDR3 consists of 13 residues. Written as DNA, the CDR3 is TGTGCCATCAGTGAAGTGGCGGATCAGCCCCAGCATTTT. Amino acids: CAISEVADQPQHF.